This TCR beta chain is from a study of response to subunit inactivated influenza vaccine. Trimming cost V 4 bases and J 3 bases, with 12 bases left between them. This CDR3 has 14 amino acids. Germline V gene data show CDR1 as SEHNR and CDR2 as FQNEAQ (reference sequence). Each CDR3 protein is one row after TCRdb ran MiXCR on the RT-PCR reads. The sample has roughly 540,000 distinct CDR3 sequences; approximately 22% are singletons. The data were also submitted as part of a second study, on T cells expressing NK-cell markers. This second study notes: The cDNA for TCR beta came from 5'RACE template switching with UMIs. Restriction of sorting to alpha-beta TCR T cells was accomplished in several experiments using an anti-gamma-delta TCR antibody. CD8+ T cells in 5 or 6 donors included dominant NKG2C+ clonotypes at 1.0-7.0%.

The V gene is TRBV7-9, the J gene TRBJ1-1; possible D gene TRBD1, 6 bases. The sequenced sample was CD4+ T cells sorted from PBMCs, obtained approximately 13 days after vaccination. This TCR was sampled from a man aged 50 to 60 who received an inactivated influenza vaccine. The CDR3 protein is CASSSQGGYTEAFF. In DNA, the CDR3 is TGTGCCAGCAGCTCCCAAGGGGGGTACACTGAAGCTTTCTTT.